Each of the 14 T cell receptor beta chains below was sequenced from the same sample in a study of T cell responses to AZD1222 COVID-19 vaccine. Data came from immunoSEQ multiplex PCR; TCRdb stores just in-frame clones and leaves some out. The sample has some 120,000 clones, approximately 90% seen once. The specimen comprised peripheral blood, sampled on day 0 of MenACWY control vaccination. Source of these receptors: an adult in good health.

V gene TRBV7-8 combines with J gene TRBJ2-7; maybe TRBD2 (6 bases). The V end was cut by 4 bases, the J end by 3 bases, with 16 bases between. The germline V gene encodes CDR1 SGHVS and CDR2 FQNEAQ. The CDR3 covers 15 residues. The CDR3 nucleotides are TGTGCCAGCAGCTCCACATGGGGGGTTCTCTACGAGCAGTACTTC. Translating gives CASSSTWGVLYEQYF.

This chain links TRBV7-9 with TRBJ2-5, with 11 bases aligning to TRBD2. The CDR3 runs 16 residues. Per germline, CDR1 SEHNR and CDR2 FQNEAQ (reference sequence). J was trimmed by 5 bases and V by 5 bases; bases with no gene match: 10. In DNA form, the CDR3 reads TGTGCCAGCAGCACCCAACTAGCGGGAGTCGGCGAGACCCAGTACTTC. Its translation: CASSTQLAGVGETQYF.

This chain connects TRBV30 to TRBJ1-2, with 8 bases identical to TRBD1. V shed 2 bases and J 4 bases; nucleotides not matched to a gene: 3. Per germline, CDR1 GTSNPN and CDR2 SVGIG (reference sequence). There are 13 residues in the CDR3. The CDR3 DNA reads TGTGCCTGGAGTAAGGACAGGGCCTATGGCTACACCTTC. It specifies CAWSKDRAYGYTF.

V and J are TRBV11-3 and TRBJ2-7; unclear D gene. CDR3 length: 12 residues. Germline V gene data show CDR1 as SGHNT and CDR2 as YENEEA. Trimming cost V 8 bases and J 4 bases, with 12 bases left between them. CDR3 in amino acids: CASSVSGYEQYF. The CDR3 DNA reads TGTGCCAGCTCCGTCTCGGGTTACGAGCAGTACTTC.

The genes are TRBV7-2 and TRBJ2-3, with D maybe TRBD2 (5 bases). V lost 5 bases, J lost 0 bases, and 9 bases lay in between. This CDR3 comprises 14 residues. Germline V CDR1 and CDR2: SGHTA, FQGNSA. The CDR3 is CASSLWTSTDTQYF. The CDR3, as DNA: TGTGCCAGCAGCCTATGGACTAGCACAGATACGCAGTATTTT.

This clone was found a few times. The chain combines TRBV27 with TRBJ1-1, with D uncertain. The CDR3 is 15 amino acids. Germline V CDR1 and CDR2: MNHEY, SMNVEV (reference sequence). Trimming removed 6 bases from V and 0 bases from J, with 14 bases in between. CDR3 DNA: TGTGCCAGCAGGATTGGGAAGGGAATGAACACTGAAGCTTTCTTT. Amino acids: CASRIGKGMNTEAFF.

This rearrangement joins TRBV6-5 to TRBJ1-4; 7 bases line up with TRBD1. CDR3 length equals 14 residues. Germline V lookup: CDR1 MNHEY, CDR2 SVGAGI. Trimming removed 6 bases from V and 7 bases from J; junction bases left unmatched: 8. CDR3 protein: CASRLTGWGEKLFF. The CDR3 DNA follows: TGTGCCAGCAGACTGACAGGGTGGGGTGAAAAACTGTTTTTT.

V is TRBV6-5 and J is TRBJ1-1; 10 bases agree with TRBD1. The CDR3 sequence is 15 residues long. Germline V lookup: CDR1 MNHEY, CDR2 SVGAGI. Trimming removed 5 bases from V and 2 bases from J; junction bases left unmatched: 5. This CDR3 is CASSPGQGYNTEAFF. The CDR3 DNA sequence: TGTGCCAGCAGTCCGGGACAGGGGTACAACACTGAAGCTTTCTTT.

The rearrangement joins TRBV9 to TRBJ1-4, with no clear D. Per germline, CDR1 SGDLS and CDR2 YYNGEE. V lost 1 base, J lost 10 bases, and 8 bases lay in between. The CDR3 contains 12 residues. CDR3 sequence: CASSVPGGKLFF. For the CDR3, the DNA is TGTGCCAGCAGCGTACCGGGTGGAAAACTGTTTTTT.

The chain's CDR3 is CASSLATLGSVRTQYF. The DNA of the CDR3 is TGTGCCAGCAGCTTAGCCACTCTGGGCTCCGTAAGGACCCAGTACTTC. This sequence joins TRBV11-3 and TRBJ2-5, with D hard to call. Trimming left V 1 base short and J 7 bases short, with 19 bases between. This CDR3 is 16 amino acids long. Germline-derived CDR1 and CDR2 are SGHNT and YENEEA.

The chain joins TRBV11-3 to TRBJ2-1; 9 bases map to TRBD2. V gave up 3 bases and J gave up 9 bases; unmatched junction bases: 3. There are 13 residues in the CDR3. Germline V gives CDR1 SGHNT, CDR2 YENEEA. The CDR3 loop reads CASSFTLAGEQFF. CDR3 coding DNA: TGTGCCAGCAGCTTTACACTAGCGGGTGAGCAGTTCTTC.

A few counts support this clone. The chain recombines TRBV4-1 with TRBJ2-3, with 7 bases matching TRBD2. The CDR3 is 18 residues long. In germline, CDR1 is MGHRA, CDR2 YSYEKL. The junction had 11 bases not matched to a gene; V was cut back by 0 bases and J by 2 bases. The chain's CDR3 is CASSQDSPPSGITDTQYF. CDR3 bases: TGCGCCAGCAGCCAAGATTCCCCCCCTAGCGGCATCACAGATACGCAGTATTTT.

This clone occurred once. The chain is built from TRBV5-5 and TRBJ1-1; D is perhaps TRBD1 (5 bases). Germline-derived CDR1 and CDR2 are SGHKS and YYEKEE (reference sequence). This CDR3 spans 18 amino acids. Trimming took off 4 bases at V and 1 base at J, with 23 bases between the two ends. CDR3 sequence reads: CASSPYGGRALKNTEAFF. DNA of the CDR3: TGTGCCAGCAGCCCCTACGGGGGGAGGGCGCTCAAGAACACTGAAGCTTTCTTT.

The chain carries TRBV7-2 and TRBJ1-4; TRBD1 agrees at 8 bases. CDR1 and CDR2 from the germline V gene are SGHTA and FQGNSA. The junction had 7 bases not matched to a gene; V was cut back by 0 bases and J by 7 bases. The length of the CDR3 is 16 residues. The CDR3 DNA sequence: TGTGCCAGCAGCTTAGCGCGGACAGGGAGAAGTGAAAAACTGTTTTTT. Translation gives CASSLARTGRSEKLFF.